Shown below are 3 T cell receptor beta chains from a single sample sequenced in a study of shared clonotypes between healthy human individuals. The table came from immunoSEQ multiplex PCR; TCRdb's copy has only in-frame clones and leaves some out. The sample contains about 670,000 clones, about three quarters of which appear only once. Specimen: memory CD4+ T cells sorted from blood. Subset: CD45RA-negative fraction. The receptors here all came from a woman aged 25 to 39 in good health.

The gene calls are TRBV7-3 and TRBJ1-1; D perhaps matches TRBD1 (6 bases). Trimming removed 3 bases at V and 11 bases at J, with 16 bases between. The CDR3 runs to 13 residues. The germline V gene encodes CDR1 SGHTA and CDR2 FQGTGA. In DNA form, the CDR3 reads TGTGCCAGCAGCTTGCAGCAGGGGTCACAGGCTTTCTTT. It specifies CASSLQQGSQAFF. Filled out from reference TRBV7-3 and TRBJ1-1, the complete variable domain reads GAGVSQTPSNKVTEKGKYVELRCDPISGHTALYWYRQSLGQGPEFLIYFQGTGAADDSGLPNDRFFAVRPEGSVSTLKIQRTERGDSAVYLCASSLQQGSQAFFGQGTRLTVV.

The chain employs TRBV27 and TRBJ1-4, with TRBD1 matching 7 bases. The CDR3 length is 16 residues. Germline V CDR1 and CDR2: MNHEY, SMNVEV (reference sequence). The V segment lost 4 bases and the J segment 7 bases; nucleotides outside the gene matches: 12. CDR3 nucleotides: TGTGCCAGCAGTTCGCACCCCGGGACAGCCGCTGAAAAACTGTTTTTT. Its translation: CASSSHPGTAAEKLFF. The variable domain in full, with the rest retrieved from reference TRBV27 and TRBJ1-4, is EAQVTQNPRYLITVTGKKLTVTCSQNMNHEYMSWYRQDPGLGLRQIYYSMNVEVTDKGDVPEGYKVSRKEKRNFPLILESPSPNQTSLYFCASSSHPGTAAEKLFFGSGTQLSVL.

The genes are TRBV6-1 and TRBJ2-7, with 8 bases lining up with TRBD2. CDR3 length equals 12 residues. Trimming at V came to 8 bases and at J to 0 bases, leaving 0 bases not matched to a gene. Germline loops: CDR1 MNHNS, CDR2 SASEGT. CDR3 amino acids: CASGLASYEQYF. In DNA, the CDR3 is TGTGCCAGCGGACTAGCCTCCTACGAGCAGTACTTC.